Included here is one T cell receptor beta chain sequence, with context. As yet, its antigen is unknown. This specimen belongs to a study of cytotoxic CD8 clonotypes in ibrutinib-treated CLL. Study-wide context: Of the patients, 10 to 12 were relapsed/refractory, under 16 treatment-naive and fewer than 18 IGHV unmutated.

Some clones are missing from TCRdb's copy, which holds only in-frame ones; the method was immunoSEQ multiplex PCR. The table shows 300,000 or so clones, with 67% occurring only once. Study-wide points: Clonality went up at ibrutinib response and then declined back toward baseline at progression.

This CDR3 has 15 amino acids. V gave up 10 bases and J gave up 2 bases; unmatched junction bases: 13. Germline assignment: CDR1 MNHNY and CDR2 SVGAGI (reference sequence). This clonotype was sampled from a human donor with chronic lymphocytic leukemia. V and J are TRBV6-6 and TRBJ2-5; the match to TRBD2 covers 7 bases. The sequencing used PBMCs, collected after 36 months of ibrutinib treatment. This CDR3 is CATRRVGGGQETQYF. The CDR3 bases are TGTGCCACTCGGCGAGTGGGCGGGGGACAAGAGACCCAGTACTTC.